This T cell receptor (beta chain) was observed in a study of blood T cell repertoires in COVID-19. All enrollees were roughly 18 to 90 years old and from 20 to 25 US areas. Recovered status in Cohort 3 required two negative PCRs, clearance, or symptom resolution. The germline V gene has CDR1 SEHNR and CDR2 FQNEAQ (reference sequence). The CDR3 sequence is 17 residues long. J gave up 2 bases and V 4 bases, and 8 bases lay outside the gene matches. Measured with immunoSEQ multiplex PCR; TCRdb has only the in-frame clones, and not every one. Altogether 350,000 to 550,000 clones are present, approximately 92% being singletons, with the ten largest covering 1.1%.

The clonotype originates from a man younger than 45 who had recovered from COVID-19. The sequenced sample consisted of PBMCs or T cells enriched from blood (not recorded which). The chain uses TRBV7-9 and TRBJ2-1; 10 bases line up with TRBD2. The CDR3 loop reads CASSSPLAGLTYNEQFF. The CDR3, as DNA: TGTGCCAGCAGCTCCCCACTAGCGGGACTGACCTACAATGAGCAGTTCTTC.